This T cell receptor beta chain came from a study of CD4 T cells in relation to SARS-CoV-2 and coronaviruses. Study results and limitations: Compared with monoreactive clones, crossreactive clones showed significantly weaker SARS-CoV-2 expansion.

Remarks on this clone: Antigen specificity is unknown.

The unexposed donors gave CD4+ T cells in about 2011-2019, prior to COVID-19. Isolation of CD4+ T cells took place after roughly nine days in culture. CDR1 is MNHEY and CDR2 is SMNVEV in the germline V gene (reference sequence). Between the trimmed V and J ends, which lost 5 bases and 0 bases, there was a span of 24 bases. This CDR3 is built from 19 residues. TCRdb keeps only in-frame clones here, not all; method: immunoSEQ multiplex PCR. The top ten hold roughly 7.8% of the sample, which has about 12,000 clones, roughly 71% seen once. This receptor was obtained from a human donor in good health. The chain carries TRBV27 and TRBJ2-3; possibly TRBD2 for D (5 bases). Sequencing was performed on CD4+ T cells from PBMCs, cultured in vitro. The CDR3 DNA reads as TGTGCCAGCAGTCGCAGGACTGCTGCGCGACGGACTAGCACAGATACGCAGTATTTT. It translates to CASSRRTAARRTSTDTQYF.